This T cell receptor (beta chain) stems from a study of T cells in Graves' hyperthyroidism and ophthalmopathy. Researchers amplified the TCR beta CDR3 regions from RNA transcripts. The study used the HTBI primer set for a first-round RT-PCR of the TCR CDR3. Via MiXCR, TCRdb re-called the multiplex PCR reads, giving one row per CDR3 protein. The sample has nearly 600,000 distinct CDR3 sequences, roughly 14% seen once; the top ten hold 5.8%. This clonotype was counted only a few times. The antigen remains unidentified. In making diagnoses, clinical symptoms, serum thyroxine and TRAb, thyroid ultrasound and orbital computed tomography were all used. Cells are PBMCs isolated from more than 8.5 ml of fresh blood. V was shortened by 1 base and J by 9 bases, with 13 bases between the two germline ends. CDR3 length: 14 residues. Per the germline V gene, CDR1 is KGHSH and CDR2 is LQKENI. Study-wide points: Clonotypes that were expanded in thyroid above 0.001 mostly appeared in blood too.

Sequences were obtained from blood. The V and J genes are TRBV18 and TRBJ2-1; either TRBD1 or TRBD2 may fit D (5 bases each). The clonotype was recovered from a woman in her twenties or thirties with Graves' hyperthyroidism that later progressed to Graves' ophthalmopathy. CDR3 protein: CASSPRDPGPEQFF. The CDR3 DNA reads as TGTGCCAGCTCACCACGGGACCCCGGGCCTGAGCAGTTCTTC. The complete variable domain, with remaining parts taken from reference TRBV18 and TRBJ2-1, reads NAGVMQNPRHLVRRRGQEARLRCSPMKGHSHVYWYRQLPEEGLKFMVYLQKENIIDESGMPKERFSAEFPKEGPSILRIQQVVRGDSAAYFCASSPRDPGPEQFFGPGTRLTVL.